A single sample is the source of the 18 T cell receptor beta chains below, sequenced in a study of tumor-infiltrating lymphocytes in primary liver carcinoma. Reverse transcription of 500 ng total RNA with a constant-region primer produced TCR beta cDNA. Three nested multiplex PCR rounds of slightly modified ARM-PCR generated TCR beta libraries. The first two PCR rounds used TRBV1-TRBV30 primers with a Cbeta primer, roughly 10 cycles each. Via MiXCR, TCRdb re-called the multiplex PCR reads, giving one row per CDR3 protein. The sample has roughly 70,000 distinct CDR3 sequences; about 71% are singletons. Taking roughly 20-34 mg of unsorted bulk tissue, the authors co-extracted RNA and DNA. Sequenced sample: liver tumor tissue from sampling region 4. Subset reported: tumor region T4, right-lateral pole. These receptors were taken from a man aged 35 to 55 with primary liver carcinoma and hepatitis B virus infection.

This clonotype was counted once. The junction shows a germline mismatch at one end, possibly a read error. V usage is TRBV6-5 and J usage is TRBJ2-6; D is perhaps TRBD1 (6 bases). The length of the CDR3 is 17 residues. CDR1 and CDR2 from the germline V gene are MNHEY and SVGAGI. For the CDR3, the DNA is TGTGCCAGCAGTTACTCTCAGGGTTTATCAGGGGTCAACATCCTGACTTTC. It codes for CASSYSQGLSGVNILTF.

To note about this clonotype: One junction end disagrees with the germline gene, perhaps due to a read error. V gene TRBV10-3 combines with J gene TRBJ2-7, with no clear D. This CDR3 contains 15 residues. From germline, CDR1 is ENHRY and CDR2 SYGVKD. This chain's CDR3 is CAISESSQRTYEQYF. The CDR3 DNA sequence: TGTGCCATCAGTGAGTCGTCGCAGCGAACCTACGAGCAGTATTTC.

Many counts were recorded for this clonotype. The chain carries TRBV14 and TRBJ2-1; D is unresolved. Germline loops: CDR1 SGHDN, CDR2 FVKESK. The CDR3 length is 14 residues. V was trimmed by 4 bases and J by 6 bases, leaving 13 bases between them. CDR3 sequence: CASSPRVFGNEQFF. CDR3 coding DNA: TGTGCCAGCAGCCCGAGAGTTTTTGGCAATGAGCAGTTCTTC.

In regard to this clonotype: One junction end does not reproduce the germline sequence, and a read error may be involved. The chain has TRBV6-1 and TRBJ2-2; no clear D gene. The length of the CDR3 is 17 residues. The V gene's germline CDR1 is MNHNS and CDR2 SASEGT. The CDR3 region is CTSSEICWQALDGELFF. CDR3 nucleotides: TGTACCAGCAGTGAAATCTGTTGGCAGGCCCTCGACGGGGAGCTGTTTTTT.

The chain couples TRBV29-1 to TRBJ2-3, with a weak D call TRBD1 (6 bases). Per germline, CDR1 SQVTM and CDR2 ANQGSEA. Trimming pared 6 bases from V and 0 bases from J, leaving 16 bases between. The CDR3 consists of 15 residues. The CDR3: CSVGRDTASTDTQYF. As DNA, the CDR3 is TGCAGCGTAGGACGGGACACTGCTAGCACAGATACGCAGTATTTT.

This clonotype was detected many times. V and J are TRBV30 and TRBJ2-7; D possibly uses TRBD1 or TRBD2 (5 bases each). The V and J ends lost 2 bases and 3 bases respectively, with 14 bases between them. Germline V gene sequence: CDR1 GTSNPN, CDR2 SVGIG (reference sequence). This CDR3 comprises 14 residues. The CDR3 nucleotides read TGTGCCTGGAGTTACTCCGGGACGATCTACGAGCAGTACTTC. Protein product: CAWSYSGTIYEQYF. The entire variable domain, with the rest obtained from reference TRBV30 and TRBJ2-7, is as follows: SQTIHQWPATLVQPVGSPLSLECTVEGTSNPNLYWYRQAAGRGLQLLFYSVGIGQISSEVPQNLSASRPQDRQFILSSKKLLLSDSGFYLCAWSYSGTIYEQYFGPGTRLTVT.

The V call is TRBV5-4, the J call TRBJ2-5; D is unresolved. Trimming left V 1 base short and J 4 bases short, with 5 bases between. The CDR3 has 12 amino acids. Germline-derived CDR1 and CDR2 are SGHNT and YYREEE (reference sequence). In DNA form, the CDR3 reads TGTGCCAGCAGCTTGTTTCCAGAGACCCAGTACTTC. Translated, it gives CASSLFPETQYF.

This clonotype was found many times. CDR3 coding DNA: TGCGCCAGCAGCCAGGGGCCAAGCACAGATACGCAGTATTTT. Residues: CASSQGPSTDTQYF. The rearrangement joins TRBV5-1 to TRBJ2-3, with a possible D match to TRBD1 (6 bases). Germline V gene sequence: CDR1 SGHRS, CDR2 YFSETQ. The V gene lost 4 bases and the J gene lost 0 bases, with 9 bases spanning the gap. The CDR3 spans 14 residues.

As for this clonotype: No conserved phenylalanine or tryptophan ends this CDR3, so it is likely a read error. The chain combines TRBV4-2 with TRBJ1-5; the D gene is possibly TRBD2 (5 bases). The DNA matches TRBJ2-3 better at its end, which makes the J call doubtful. This CDR3 is 16 amino acids long. CDR1 and CDR2 (germline): LGHNA, YNFKEQ. The CDR3 loop is CASSQEPGISNQPQYL. The CDR3 bases are TGTGCTAGCAGCCAAGAGCCCGGGATTAGTAATCAGCCCCAGTATCTT.

Worth noting for this clonotype: The CDR3 does not close with the conserved phenylalanine or tryptophan, likely indicating a read error. The limits of the CDR3 on the DNA are not certain, so only TCRdb's listed CDR3 is given. The chain carries TRBV11-1 and TRBJ2-5; TRBD1 reflects the table's D call only, with no check against the DNA. Counting both end residues, the CDR3 totals 14 amino acids. Per the germline V gene, CDR1 is SGHAT and CDR2 is FQDESV (reference sequence). The CDR3 protein is CASSGQVEVETQNS.

On this clonotype itself: In this CDR3 the conserved last residue, phenylalanine or tryptophan, is missing, so a read error is likely. V gene TRBV5-1 combines with J gene TRBJ2-1; 8 bases are shared with TRBD2. This CDR3 spans 15 amino acids. Germline CDR1 is SGHRS and CDR2 is YFSETQ. CDR3 protein: CASSWGLVSYNEQFY. As DNA, the CDR3 is TGCGCCAGTAGCTGGGGACTAGTATCCTACAATGAGCAGTTCTAC.

The chain couples TRBV6-2 or TRBV6-3 to TRBJ2-1, with 8 bases fitting TRBD2. The germline V gene has CDR1 MNHEY and CDR2 SVGEGT. V lost 4 bases and J lost 16; bases outside the gene matches: 15. The CDR3 contains 14 residues. The chain's CDR3 is CASSCQRERPCHFF. CDR3 DNA: TGTGCCAGCAGTTGCCAGCGGGAGCGCCCCTGTCACTTCTTC.

For this clonotype: A much larger clone lies one base from this, so it may be a read error. The rearrangement links TRBV13 to TRBJ2-3, with 12 bases lining up with TRBD1. The ends lost 5 bases at V and 5 bases at J; junction bases unmatched: 5. The CDR3 length is 15 residues. Germline values: CDR1 PRHDT, CDR2 FYEKMQ (reference sequence). This CDR3 reads CASSPGTGGRDTQYF. CDR3 DNA sequence: TGTGCCAGCAGCCCTGGGACAGGGGGCAGAGATACGCAGTATTTT.

V usage is TRBV4-3 and J usage is TRBJ2-1; D call uncertain. V was clipped by 2 bases and J by 5 bases, with 16 bases between them. CDR1 is LGHNA and CDR2 is YSLEER in the germline V gene. The CDR3 loop spans 16 amino acids. The CDR3 is CASSQFRPQADNEQFF. The CDR3 DNA follows: TGCGCCAGCAGCCAATTCCGCCCCCAGGCGGACAATGAGCAGTTCTTC.

Turning to this clonotype: A much larger clonotype is one base distant, so this may be a read error. CDR3 sequence reads: CANSSTAQSGANALTF. CDR3 DNA: TGTGCCAACAGCTCGACAGCACAGTCTGGGGCCAACGCCCTGACTTTC. V and J are TRBV11-3 and TRBJ2-6, with D perhaps TRBD1 (5 bases). Germline V CDR1 and CDR2: SGHNT, YENEEA. The CDR3 length is 16 residues.

V gene TRBV28 combines with J gene TRBJ2-7, with 9 bases fitting TRBD1. There are 16 residues in the CDR3. Germline V gene sequence: CDR1 MDHEN, CDR2 SYDVKM. Trimming removed 3 bases from V and 5 bases from J; junction bases left unmatched: 11. The DNA for the CDR3 is TGTGCCAGCAGTTTTTCGACAGGGGGTAATAGGGACGAGCAGTACTTC. Protein: CASSFSTGGNRDEQYF.

The chain joins TRBV6-6 to TRBJ1-2; D unresolved. The CDR3 spans 11 residues. In germline, CDR1 is MNHNY, CDR2 SVGAGI (reference sequence). The CDR3 DNA follows: TGTGAAAGCACGGGGAACTATGGCTACACCTTC. Its protein product is CESTGNYGYTF.

Worth noting for this clonotype: Being one base from a much bigger clone, this may be a read error. The chain employs TRBV5-1 and TRBJ2-7, with 10 bases identical to TRBD1. This CDR3 spans 14 amino acids. Germline CDR1 is SGHRS and CDR2 is YFSETQ. Trimming at V came to 4 bases and at J to 6 bases, leaving 7 bases not matched to a gene. CDR3 protein: CASSQGQGHVEQYF. The CDR3 DNA is TGCGCCAGCAGCCAGGGACAGGGGCATGTCGAGCAGTACTTC.